This entry lists 3 T cell receptor beta chains sequenced from one sample in a study of T cell responses to AZD1222 COVID-19 vaccine. The protocol was immunoSEQ multiplex PCR, while the TCRdb copy is restricted to in-frame clones and leaves out a portion. This repertoire shows about 130,000 clones, about 87% found once; its top ten account for 1.5% to 2%. Sequencing was performed on peripheral blood, taken on day 0 of AZD1222 vaccination. These receptors originate from an adult in good health.

V is TRBV5-1 and J is TRBJ2-1; 8 bases align to TRBD2. After removal of 4 bases from V and 5 bases from J, the junction contained 8 bases not matched to a gene. Per germline, CDR1 SGHRS and CDR2 YFSETQ. The length of the CDR3 is 15 residues. CDR3 sequence reads: CASSIIAGTNNEQFF. DNA for the CDR3: TGCGCCAGCAGCATAATAGCGGGGACTAACAATGAGCAGTTCTTC.

This chain joins TRBV7-2 and TRBJ1-2; D is unresolved. V dropped 3 bases and J dropped 4 bases, with 12 bases sitting between them. The CDR3 has 14 amino acids. Germline CDR1 reads SGHTA; CDR2 reads FQGNSA. The CDR3, as DNA: TGTGCCAGCAGCTTTAACCTTGTGGGCTATGGCTACACCTTC. Translated: CASSFNLVGYGYTF.

Points on this clone: The sample contains more than one DNA sequence encoding this CDR3. CDR3 DNA: TGTGCCAGCAGTTACGGGGGGAACACTGAAGCTTTCTTT. Protein sequence: CASSYGGNTEAFF. The chain uses TRBV6-5 and TRBJ1-1, with a tentative D call TRBD1 (5 bases). The V gene's germline CDR1 is MNHEY and CDR2 SVGAGI. Trimming took off 2 bases at V and 1 base at J, with 5 bases between the two ends. The CDR3 has 13 amino acids.